This T cell receptor (beta chain) is from a study of PD-1 blockade in classical Hodgkin lymphoma. TCRdb keeps only in-frame clones here, not all; method: immunoSEQ multiplex PCR. The sample consists of under 7,500 clones, 70% to 80% of them appearing once. CDR3 size: 14 residues. V was cut by 7 bases and J by 1 base, with 13 bases left in between. CDR1 and CDR2 from the germline V gene are MNHEY and SVGAGI. Study observations and caveats: Exclusion removed patients who began nivolumab under 1 year after ASCT. Complete responders had baseline diversity similar to newly diagnosed patients. Only CD4+ TCR diversity, not CD8+, had risen significantly by C4D1.

A word on this clone: Its antigen remains unidentified.

Brentuximab vedotin exposure varied, and every patient relapsed after autologous stem cell transplantation. The starting material was peripheral blood mononuclear cells (PBMCs), obtained before the second cycle of nivolumab. This receptor was taken from a human donor with classical Hodgkin lymphoma. The chain has TRBV6-5 and TRBJ1-2; D not certain. CDR3 residues: CASIDLTGNYGYTF. CDR3 sequence (DNA): TGTGCCAGCATCGACCTCACGGGTAACTATGGCTACACCTTC.